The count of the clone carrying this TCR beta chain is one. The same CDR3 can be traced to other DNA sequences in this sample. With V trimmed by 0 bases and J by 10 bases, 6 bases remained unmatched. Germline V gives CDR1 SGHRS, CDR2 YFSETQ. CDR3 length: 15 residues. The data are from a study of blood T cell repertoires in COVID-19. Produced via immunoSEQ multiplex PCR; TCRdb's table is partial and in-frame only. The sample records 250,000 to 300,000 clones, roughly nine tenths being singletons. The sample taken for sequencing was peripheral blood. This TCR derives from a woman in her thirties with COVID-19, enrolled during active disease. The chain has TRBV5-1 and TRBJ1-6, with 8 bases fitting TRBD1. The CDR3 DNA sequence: TGCGCCAGCAGCTTGGCCGGACAGGGCCGATCACCCCTCCACTTT. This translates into CASSLAGQGRSPLHF.